The table lists the clone carrying this T cell receptor (beta chain) with a few counts. The entry originates in a study of blood T cell repertoires in COVID-19. Study-level information: COVID-19 samples, acute and convalescent, were from the United States, Italy and Spain. T cells, B-cell-depleted T cells, or PBMCs supplied cDNA or gDNA.

In the source study's methods: From reference gene primer amplification, estimates of nucleated cell counts were derived. Profiled with immunoSEQ multiplex PCR; TCRdb holds only in-frame clones, not every one. That table gives V, J and clone size, and the DNA gave D and trimming. The sample contains about 150,000 clones, 65% to 85% of which appear only once. The CDR3 has 11 residues. CDR1 MNHEY and CDR2 SVGAGI come from the germline V gene. The V end was cut by 5 bases, the J end by 4 bases, with 6 bases between. This sequence joins TRBV6-5 and TRBJ2-7; D call uncertain. This TCR was recovered from a woman of 80 years or more with acute or convalescent COVID-19. Sequenced input: peripheral blood. Written as DNA, the CDR3 is TGTGCCAGCAGTAACAAGTACGAGCAGTACTTC. It translates to CASSNKYEQYF.